This record looks at one T cell receptor beta chain sequence and its context. The entry originates in a study of blood T cell repertoires in COVID-19. Across the study: T cells, B-cell-depleted T cells, or PBMCs provided the cDNA or gDNA that served as material.

The study drew participants aged about 18 to 89 years from about two dozen US areas. In germline, CDR1 is SGHRS, CDR2 YFSETQ. This CDR3 contains 13 residues. The J segment lost 5 bases and the V segment lost 2 bases, leaving 3 bases of the junction unmatched. TCRdb's table, derived via immunoSEQ multiplex PCR, lists solely in-frame clones and lacks some. The sample shows more than 150,000 clones, roughly 80% of them seen only once. This chain uses TRBV5-1 with TRBJ2-7; 8 bases map to TRBD2. The source is a man aged 50 to 60 who had recovered from COVID-19. The specimen sequenced was PBMCs or T cells enriched from blood (not recorded which). CDR3 sequence (DNA): TGCGCCAGCAGCTTCGGGGGGGCCGACGAGCAGTACTTC. It codes for CASSFGGADEQYF.